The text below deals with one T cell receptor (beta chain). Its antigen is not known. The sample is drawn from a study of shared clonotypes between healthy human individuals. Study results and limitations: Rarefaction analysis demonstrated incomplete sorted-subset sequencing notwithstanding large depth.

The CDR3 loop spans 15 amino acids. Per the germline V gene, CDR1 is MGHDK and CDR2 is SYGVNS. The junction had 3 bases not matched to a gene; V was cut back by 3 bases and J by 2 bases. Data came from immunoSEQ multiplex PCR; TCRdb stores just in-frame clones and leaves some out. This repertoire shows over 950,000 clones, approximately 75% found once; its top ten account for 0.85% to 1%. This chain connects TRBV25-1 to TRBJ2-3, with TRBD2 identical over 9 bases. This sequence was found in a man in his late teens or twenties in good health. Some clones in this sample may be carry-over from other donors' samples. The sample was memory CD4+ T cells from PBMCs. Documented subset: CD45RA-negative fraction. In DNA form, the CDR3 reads TGTGCCAGCAGTGATCCTAGCGGGATCACAGATACGCAGTATTTT. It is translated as CASSDPSGITDTQYF.